These 11 T cell receptor beta chains came from one sample sequenced in a study of control samples from healthy donors and cancer patients. Libraries were prepared by immunoSEQ multiplex PCR; TCRdb keeps only in-frame clonotypes and omits some of them. Of roughly 30,000 clones listed, about 94% are singletons. The sequencing input was PBMCs. The receptors stem from a middle-aged man with colorectal cancer.

V is TRBV7-2 and J is TRBJ1-2, with 7 bases matching TRBD1. CDR3 length equals 15 residues. V was clipped by 3 bases and J by 2 bases; unmatched bases: 6. Per the germline V gene, CDR1 is SGHTA and CDR2 is FQGNSA. This CDR3 is CASSLDPGGNYGYTF. The CDR3 region has the DNA TGTGCCAGCAGCTTGGATCCAGGGGGAAACTATGGCTACACCTTC.

The chain employs TRBV6-5 and TRBJ1-2, with 7 bases aligning to TRBD1. Germline V gene sequence: CDR1 MNHEY, CDR2 SVGAGI. The CDR3 extends over 16 amino acids. V shed 6 bases and J 0 bases; nucleotides not matched to a gene: 10. The CDR3: CASRYLGQEPNYGYTF. The CDR3 nucleotides are TGTGCCAGCAGGTACCTCGGACAGGAACCTAACTATGGCTACACCTTC.

The rearrangement links TRBV5-1 to TRBJ2-1, with TRBD2 matching 10 bases. Trimming removed 4 bases from V and 8 bases from J; junction bases left unmatched: 6. CDR1 and CDR2 (germline): SGHRS, YFSETQ. The CDR3 covers 14 residues. DNA for the CDR3: TGCGCCAGCAGCCCCAGCGGGGGGGCCCATGAGCAGTTCTTC. Its protein product is CASSPSGGAHEQFF.

The chain carries TRBV19 and TRBJ1-1; 9 bases match TRBD1. The length of the CDR3 is 16 residues. J gave up 2 bases and V 10 bases, and 14 bases lay outside the gene matches. The germline CDR1 and CDR2 sequences are LNHDA and SQIVND (reference sequence). This CDR3 is CATDPGQDRGNTEAFF. CDR3 bases: TGTGCCACCGACCCCGGTCAGGACAGGGGAAACACTGAAGCTTTCTTT.

This chain links TRBV29-1 with TRBJ1-2; TRBD1 is a possible D gene (5 bases). The CDR3 contains 12 residues. V lost 7 bases and J lost 0, with 9 bases in between. CDR1 SQVTM and CDR2 ANQGSEA come from the germline V gene. The CDR3 DNA reads TGCAGCGGGGGGGGATCTAACTATGGCTACACCTTC. It is translated as CSGGGSNYGYTF.

This chain links TRBV3-1 (or the pseudogene TRBV3-2) with TRBJ1-2; D gene ambiguous. V was shortened by 0 bases and J by 6 bases, with 11 bases between the two germline ends. The CDR3 has 14 amino acids. Germline CDR1 LGHDT, CDR2 YNNKEL (reference sequence). This CDR3 reads CASSQDNGPHGYTF. For the CDR3, the DNA is TGTGCCAGCAGCCAAGATAACGGTCCACATGGCTACACCTTC.

This chain connects TRBV18 to TRBJ1-4; tentatively, D is TRBD1 (5 bases). The V gene lost 3 bases and the J gene lost 7 bases, with 12 bases spanning the gap. This CDR3 has 14 amino acids. Germline V gene data show CDR1 as KGHSH and CDR2 as LQKENI. Here the CDR3 DNA reads TGTGCCAGCTCACCTGACAGTAGGAGTGAAAAACTGTTTTTT. This sequence encodes CASSPDSRSEKLFF.

V is TRBV5-1 and J is TRBJ2-7; D remains ambiguous. CDR1 is SGHRS and CDR2 is YFSETQ in the germline V gene. The CDR3 loop spans 12 amino acids. Trimming took 0 bases from V and 2 from J, leaving 3 bases between them. The DNA for the CDR3 is TGCGCCAGCAGCTTGGCCCCCTACGAGCAGTACTTC. Its protein product is CASSLAPYEQYF.

This clone was seen a handful of times. This chain joins TRBV2 and TRBJ2-1; perhaps TRBD2 as D (6 bases). V dropped 7 bases and J dropped 9 bases, with 22 bases sitting between them. Germline V CDR1 and CDR2: SNHLY, FYNNEI. The CDR3 is 15 amino acids. The CDR3 DNA is TGTGCCAGCATCGAGGGGCCCTCGGTGGGGGGTGAGCAGTTCTTC. This translates into CASIEGPSVGGEQFF. The full variable domain, with the rest looked up from reference TRBV2 and TRBJ2-1, is EPEVTQTPSHQVTQMGQEVILRCVPISNHLYFYWYRQILGQKVEFLVSFYNNEISEKSEIFDDQFSVERPDGSNFTLKIRSTKLEDSAMYFCASIEGPSVGGEQFFGPGTRLTVL.

The chain is built from TRBV7-2 and TRBJ2-5, with D possibly matching TRBD2 (5 bases). Germline values: CDR1 SGHTA, CDR2 FQGNSA. The CDR3 length is 14 residues. V lost 2 bases to trimming and J lost 5 bases, with 12 bases between them. CDR3 bases: TGTGCCAGCAGCTTACGTAGGGCGGGTGAGACCCAGTACTTC. This gives the protein CASSLRRAGETQYF.

The V call is TRBV7-9, the J call TRBJ1-1; D gene unclear. The CDR3 length is 11 residues. V was cut by 5 bases and J by 6 bases, with 7 bases left in between. The germline gives CDR1 SEHNR, CDR2 FQNEAQ (reference sequence). CDR3 DNA: TGTGCCAGCAGCCCCCGCGCTGAAGCTTTCTTT. This gives the protein CASSPRAEAFF. The entire variable domain, with the rest obtained from reference TRBV7-9 and TRBJ1-1, is as follows: DTGVSQNPRHKITKRGQNVTFRCDPISEHNRLYWYRQTLGQGPEFLTYFQNEAQLEKSRLLSDRFSAERPKGSFSTLEIQRTEQGDSAMYLCASSPRAEAFFGQGTRLTVV.